Listed below are T cell receptor beta chains from one sample, sequenced in a study of T cells after yellow fever vaccination. TCRdb re-called the 5' RACE reads with MiXCR, one entry per CDR3 protein. The table lists 95,000 to 100,000 distinct CDR3 sequences, about 6% of them singletons. Sample: CD8+ T cells sorted from PBMCs, taken 10 days after the yellow fever booster vaccination. These receptors came from a man aged 18 to 30 who received the YFV17D yellow fever vaccine. CDR3s include the opening cysteine and the closing phenylalanine or tryptophan. A D gene is named only where the DNA matches it firmly. Expanded clones are given a class, and other clones once, few, many or no size at all.

J: TRBJ2-5
V: TRBV5-1
D: TRBD2
size: NA
CDR3: CASSWFWGGETQYF
DNA: TGCGCCAGCAGCTGGTTCTGGGGGGGAGAGACCCAGTACTTC

J: TRBJ2-2
V: TRBV5-1
D: NA
size: NA
CDR3: CASSSQFGRNTGELFF
DNA: TGCGCCAGCAGCTCACAATTCGGGAGGAACACCGGGGAGCTGTTTTTT

J: TRBJ1-1
V: TRBV4-3
D: NA
size: NA
CDR3: CASSQDPGRNTEAFF
DNA: TGCGCCAGCAGCCAAGATCCAGGGCGGAACACTGAAGCTTTCTTT

J: TRBJ1-5
V: TRBV4-1
D: NA
size: NA
CDR3: CASSLLPGDNQPQHF
DNA: TGCGCCAGCAGCCTCCTCCCGGGTGACAATCAGCCCCAGCATTTT

J: TRBJ2-3
V: TRBV7-6
D: TRBD2
size: many
CDR3: CASSLTSGGTDTQYF
DNA: TGTGCCAGCAGCCTAACTAGCGGGGGCACAGATACGCAGTATTTT

J: TRBJ2-3
V: TRBV19
D: TRBD2
size: NA
CDR3: CASSIEPSGTDTQYF
DNA: TGTGCCAGTAGTATAGAACCTAGCGGGACAGATACGCAGTATTTT

J: TRBJ1-1
V: TRBV3-2
D: NA
size: once
CDR3: CASSQIRQSEAFF
DNA: TGTGCCAGCAGCCAAATCCGACAGAGTGAAGCTTTCTTT

J: TRBJ2-3
V: TRBV6-2/TRBV6-3
D: NA
size: few
CDR3: CASSYSGGATDTQYF
DNA: TGTGCCAGCAGTTACTCGGGGGGTGCCACAGATACGCAGTATTTT

J: TRBJ1-4
V: TRBV23-1
D: NA
size: NA
CDR3: CASIQGRRTEEKLFF
DNA: TGCGCCAGCATCCAGGGTCGGAGGACTGAGGAAAAACTGTTTTTT

J: TRBJ1-5
V: TRBV20-1
D: NA
size: many
CDR3: CSARDEIGATDQPQHF
DNA: TGCAGTGCTAGAGATGAGATTGGGGCCACTGATCAGCCCCAGCATTTT

J: TRBJ2-1
V: TRBV10-3
D: NA
size: few
CDR3: CAISDTTYNEQFF
DNA: TGTGCCATCAGTGATACGACCTACAATGAGCAGTTCTTC

J: TRBJ1-2
V: TRBV7-9
D: NA
size: few
CDR3: CASSLGQTNGYTF
DNA: TGTGCCAGCAGCTTAGGTCAGACGAATGGCTACACCTTC

J: TRBJ1-3
V: TRBV7-9
D: TRBD1
size: NA
CDR3: CASSSDTTGSGNTIYF
DNA: TGTGCCAGCAGCTCGGACACGACAGGGTCTGGAAACACCATATATTTT

J: TRBJ1-1
V: TRBV5-1
D: NA
size: many
CDR3: CASSPWGGVNTEAFF
DNA: TGCGCCAGCAGTCCTTGGGGGGGAGTGAACACTGAAGCTTTCTTT